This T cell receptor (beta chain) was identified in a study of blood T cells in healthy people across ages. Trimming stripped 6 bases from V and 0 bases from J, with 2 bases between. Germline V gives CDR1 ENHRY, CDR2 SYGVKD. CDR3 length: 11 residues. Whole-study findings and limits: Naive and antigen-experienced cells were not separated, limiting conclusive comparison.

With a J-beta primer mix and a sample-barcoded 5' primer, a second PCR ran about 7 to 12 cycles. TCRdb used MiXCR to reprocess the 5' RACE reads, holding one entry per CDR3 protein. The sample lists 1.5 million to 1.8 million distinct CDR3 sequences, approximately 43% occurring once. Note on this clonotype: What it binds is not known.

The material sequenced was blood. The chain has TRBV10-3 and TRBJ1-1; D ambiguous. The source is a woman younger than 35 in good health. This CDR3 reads CAIRMNTEAFF. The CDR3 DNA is TGTGCCATCAGGATGAACACTGAAGCTTTCTTT.